The 17 T cell receptor beta chains reported below all come from one sample, sequenced in a study of T cell responses to AZD1222 COVID-19 vaccine. This table comes from immunoSEQ multiplex PCR, and its TCRdb copy is limited to in-frame clones, with some not included. The sample lists around 190,000 clones, 94% occurring once. This specimen consisted of peripheral blood, obtained 28 days after the second AZD1222 dose. These receptors came from an adult who received the AZD1222 COVID-19 vaccine.

The chain is built from TRBV11-2 and TRBJ1-6, with TRBD1 identical over 9 bases. CDR1 and CDR2 (germline): SGHAT, FQNNGV. The CDR3 spans 16 residues. V was pared by 5 bases and J by 7 bases, with 9 bases of the junction left unmatched. This CDR3 is CASSAHRQGGNSPLHF. Here the CDR3 DNA reads TGTGCCAGCAGCGCCCACCGACAGGGGGGAAATTCACCCCTCCACTTT.

The CDR3 sequence is CASSFRVGQPQHF. The CDR3 DNA reads TGTGCCAGCAGTTTCAGGGTTGGTCAGCCCCAGCATTTT. J is TRBJ1-5 and V is TRBV27; weak D call: TRBD1 (5 bases). Trimming removed 3 bases at V and 6 bases at J, with 9 bases between. The CDR3 sequence is 13 residues long. Germline CDR1 MNHEY, CDR2 SMNVEV (reference sequence).

The chain employs TRBV30 and TRBJ1-1; a weak D match, TRBD1 (6 bases). CDR3 length: 13 residues. V was trimmed by 0 bases and J by 4 bases, leaving 9 bases between them. Germline V lookup: CDR1 GTSNPN, CDR2 SVGIG (reference sequence). CDR3 region: CAWSVQGFTEAFF. Written as DNA, the CDR3 is TGTGCCTGGAGTGTACAGGGCTTCACTGAAGCTTTCTTT. Drawing the rest from reference TRBV30 and TRBJ1-1, the complete variable domain is SQTIHQWPATLVQPVGSPLSLECTVEGTSNPNLYWYRQAAGRGLQLLFYSVGIGQISSEVPQNLSASRPQDRQFILSSKKLLLSDSGFYLCAWSVQGFTEAFFGQGTRLTVV.

The chain recombines TRBV18 with TRBJ2-1, with 9 bases that match TRBD2. CDR1 and CDR2 (germline): KGHSH, LQKENI. The CDR3 covers 16 residues. The junction had 9 bases not matched to a gene; V was cut back by 2 bases and J by 7 bases. The CDR3 spells CASSPTGLAGKNEQFF. CDR3 coding DNA: TGTGCCAGCTCACCAACAGGTCTAGCGGGAAAGAATGAGCAGTTCTTC.

The chain couples TRBV6-5 to TRBJ1-5; D remains ambiguous. Trimming removed 6 bases at V and 10 bases at J, with 16 bases between. Per germline, CDR1 MNHEY and CDR2 SVGAGI. This CDR3 contains 13 residues. For the CDR3, the DNA is TGTGCCAGCAGATCGGGGAAGGCGTTCCCCCAGCATTTT. Translating it yields CASRSGKAFPQHF.

This clone was observed a few times. This chain uses TRBV7-2 with TRBJ1-3; 7 positions agree with TRBD1. The germline CDR1 and CDR2 sequences are SGHTA and FQGNSA. With V trimmed by 5 bases and J by 3 bases, 4 bases remained unmatched. The CDR3 has 14 residues. The CDR3 DNA is TGTGCCAGCAGCCCCGGGACAGTTGGAAACACCATATATTTT. The encoded protein is CASSPGTVGNTIYF.

The rearrangement uses TRBV5-1 and TRBJ1-1; weak D call: TRBD1 (5 bases). From germline, CDR1 is SGHRS and CDR2 YFSETQ. Trimming pared 0 bases from V and 8 bases from J, leaving 11 bases between. The CDR3 consists of 13 residues. CDR3 sequence (DNA): TGCGCCAGCAGCTTGGGTCAGGGCATAGAAGCTTTCTTT. The encoded protein is CASSLGQGIEAFF.

The chain is built from TRBV5-5 and TRBJ2-7; D unclear. Looked up from germline, CDR1 is SGHKS and CDR2 is YYEKEE (reference sequence). The length of the CDR3 is 12 residues. Trimming shortened V by 2 bases and J by 3 bases, and 6 bases separated the two germline ends. The CDR3 spells CASSLVGYEQYF. CDR3 DNA sequence: TGTGCCAGCAGCTTAGTAGGCTACGAGCAGTACTTC.

The genes are TRBV19 and TRBJ1-1; no clear D. V lost 7 bases to trimming and J lost 7 bases, with 7 bases between them. CDR1 and CDR2 from the germline V gene are LNHDA and SQIVND (reference sequence). The CDR3 is 10 amino acids. The DNA for the CDR3 is TGTGCCAGTATTGGGAATGAAGCTTTCTTT. Translation: CASIGNEAFF.

V and J are TRBV5-6 and TRBJ1-2; 12 bases match TRBD1. Germline V lookup: CDR1 SGHDT, CDR2 YYEEEE. The J segment lost 1 base and the V segment lost 4 bases, leaving 14 bases of the junction unmatched. The CDR3 runs 19 residues. CDR3 coding DNA: TGTGCCAGCAGCCCTAACGGGTGGGACAGGGGGCACTTTAACTATGGCTACACCTTC. Translating gives CASSPNGWDRGHFNYGYTF.

This chain uses TRBV29-1 with TRBJ1-1; D is perhaps TRBD1 (6 bases). V was clipped by 7 bases and J by 1 base, with 16 bases between them. The germline gives CDR1 SQVTM, CDR2 ANQGSEA. The CDR3 contains 14 residues. The CDR3 DNA reads TGCAGCGCGGCCGGACAGATCAAGAACACTGAAGCTTTCTTT. This sequence encodes CSAAGQIKNTEAFF.

CDR3 sequence (DNA): TGTGCCAGCACTATGGGGGGTCTTTCTGGAGCTTTCTTT. Amino acids: CASTMGGLSGAFF. V usage is TRBV5-6 and J usage is TRBJ1-1; D may be TRBD1 (5 bases). This CDR3 contains 13 residues. Germline-derived CDR1 and CDR2 are SGHDT and YYEEEE. With 6 bases removed from V and 10 bases from J, the gap between germline ends came to 19 bases.

The V and J genes are TRBV15 and TRBJ2-3, with no clear D. V was clipped by 5 bases and J by 0 bases, with 9 bases between them. The CDR3 spans 14 residues. The germline V gene has CDR1 LNHNV and CDR2 YYDKDF (reference sequence). The CDR3 sequence is CATSAAESTDTQYF. The CDR3 DNA follows: TGTGCCACCAGCGCCGCGGAGAGCACAGATACGCAGTATTTT.

The chain recombines TRBV5-1 with TRBJ2-3; D unresolved. The ends were cut back, 2 bases at V and 1 base at J, with 2 bases in the middle. The CDR3 sequence is 12 residues long. In germline, CDR1 is SGHRS, CDR2 YFSETQ. Here the CDR3 DNA reads TGCGCCAGCAGCTTTGGCACAGATACGCAGTATTTT. Its protein is CASSFGTDTQYF.

V is TRBV3-1 (or the pseudogene TRBV3-2) and J is TRBJ1-2; tentative D call: TRBD1 (6 bases). CDR1 and CDR2 from the germline V gene are LGHDT and YNNKEL (reference sequence). V lost 4 bases to trimming and J lost 4 bases, with 10 bases between them. This CDR3 is built from 13 residues. CDR3 amino acids: CASSPGQTYGYTF. The CDR3 nucleotides read TGTGCCAGCAGCCCCGGACAGACCTATGGCTACACCTTC.

The genes are TRBV5-1 and TRBJ1-4; maybe TRBD1 (6 bases). The V end lost 0 bases, the J end lost 5 bases, and 8 bases lay between the germline ends. Germline CDR1 reads SGHRS; CDR2 reads YFSETQ. This CDR3 spans 14 amino acids. For the CDR3, the DNA is TGCGCCAGCAGCTTGGCCCAGGGGAATGAAAAACTGTTTTTT. It encodes CASSLAQGNEKLFF. The variable domain in full, completed from reference TRBV5-1 and TRBJ1-4, reads KAGVTQTPRYLIKTRGQQVTLSCSPISGHRSVSWYQQTPGQGLQFLFEYFSETQRNKGNFPGRFSGRQFSNSRSEMNVSTLELGDSALYLCASSLAQGNEKLFFGSGTQLSVL.

The V call is TRBV27, the J call TRBJ1-5, with D perhaps TRBD1 (5 bases). This CDR3 comprises 13 residues. Germline CDR1 reads MNHEY; CDR2 reads SMNVEV (reference sequence). The V end lost 3 bases, the J end lost 4 bases, and 7 bases lay between the germline ends. The CDR3 DNA reads as TGTGCCAGCAGTTTCCGGGGGAATCAGCCCCAGCATTTT. This codes for CASSFRGNQPQHF.